This T cell receptor beta chain was captured in a study of CD8+ T cells in alopecia areata. The treatment here: oral pan-JAK inhibitor, 5-10 mg twice daily. cDNA prepared by RNA extraction and subsequent reverse transcription served as the template for sequencing. This table comes from immunoSEQ multiplex PCR, and its TCRdb copy is limited to in-frame clones, with some not included. The table records about 180,000 clones, 51% of them present only once. Per the germline V gene, CDR1 is SGDLS and CDR2 is YYNGEE. The CDR3 is made up of 13 amino acids. V lost 4 bases to trimming and J lost 4 bases; unmatched junction nucleotides: 2.

The receptor was isolated from a human donor with alopecia areata. The sequencing here drew on CD8+ T cells sorted from blood, taken around week 54, from a patient treated with tofacitinib. The rearrangement uses TRBV9 and TRBJ1-2; 9 nucleotides match TRBD1. CDR3 amino acids: CASSLDRGYGYTF. CDR3 sequence (DNA): TGTGCCAGCAGCCTGGACAGGGGCTATGGCTACACCTTC.